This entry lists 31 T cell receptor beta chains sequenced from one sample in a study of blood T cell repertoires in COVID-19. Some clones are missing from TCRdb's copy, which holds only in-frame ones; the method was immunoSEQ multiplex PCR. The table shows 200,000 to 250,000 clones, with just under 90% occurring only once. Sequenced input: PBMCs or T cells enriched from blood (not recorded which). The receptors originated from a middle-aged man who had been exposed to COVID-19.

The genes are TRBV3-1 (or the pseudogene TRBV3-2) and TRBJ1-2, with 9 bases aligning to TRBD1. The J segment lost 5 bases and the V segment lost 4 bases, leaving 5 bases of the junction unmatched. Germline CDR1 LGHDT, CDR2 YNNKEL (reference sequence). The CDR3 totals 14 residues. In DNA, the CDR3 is TGTGCCAGCAGCCCCACAGGGGGCGGATATGGCTACACCTTC. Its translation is CASSPTGGGYGYTF.

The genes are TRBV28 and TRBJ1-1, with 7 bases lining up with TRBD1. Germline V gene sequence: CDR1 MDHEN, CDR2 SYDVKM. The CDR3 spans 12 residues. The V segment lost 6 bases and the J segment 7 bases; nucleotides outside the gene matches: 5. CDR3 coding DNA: TGTGCCAGCAGCCCCGGGACAGATGAAGCTTTCTTT. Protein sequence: CASSPGTDEAFF.

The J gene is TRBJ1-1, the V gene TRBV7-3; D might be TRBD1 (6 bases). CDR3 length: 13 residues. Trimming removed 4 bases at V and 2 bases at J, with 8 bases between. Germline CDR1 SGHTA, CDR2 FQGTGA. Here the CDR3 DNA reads TGTGCCAGCAGCTACAGGGCTAACACTGAAGCTTTCTTT. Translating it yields CASSYRANTEAFF. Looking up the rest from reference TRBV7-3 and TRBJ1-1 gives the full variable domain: GAGVSQTPSNKVTEKGKYVELRCDPISGHTALYWYRQSLGQGPEFLIYFQGTGAADDSGLPNDRFFAVRPEGSVSTLKIQRTERGDSAVYLCASSYRANTEAFFGQGTRLTVV.

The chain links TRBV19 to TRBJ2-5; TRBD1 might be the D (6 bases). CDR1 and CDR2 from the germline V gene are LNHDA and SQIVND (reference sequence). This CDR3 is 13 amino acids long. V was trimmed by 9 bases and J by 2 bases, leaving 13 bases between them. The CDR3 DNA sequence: TGTGCCAGAGGACAGACAGTTCAAGAGACCCAGTACTTC. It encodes CARGQTVQETQYF.

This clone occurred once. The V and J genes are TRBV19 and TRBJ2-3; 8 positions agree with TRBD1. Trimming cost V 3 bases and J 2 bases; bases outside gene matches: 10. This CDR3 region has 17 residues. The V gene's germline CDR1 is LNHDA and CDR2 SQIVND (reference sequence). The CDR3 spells CASSISPGGGDTDTQYF. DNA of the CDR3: TGTGCCAGTAGTATTTCCCCAGGGGGCGGGGACACAGATACGCAGTATTTT.

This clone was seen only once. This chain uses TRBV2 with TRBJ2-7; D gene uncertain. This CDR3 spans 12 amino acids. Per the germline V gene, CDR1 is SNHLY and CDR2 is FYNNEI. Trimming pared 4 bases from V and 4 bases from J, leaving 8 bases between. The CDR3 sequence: CASSAQDYEQYF. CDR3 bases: TGTGCCAGCAGTGCCCAGGATTACGAGCAGTACTTC.

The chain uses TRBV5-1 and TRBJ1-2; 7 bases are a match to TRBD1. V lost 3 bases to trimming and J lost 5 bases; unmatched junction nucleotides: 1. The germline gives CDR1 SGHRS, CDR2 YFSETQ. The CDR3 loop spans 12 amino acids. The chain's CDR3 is CASSSQGYGYTF. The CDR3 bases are TGCGCCAGCAGCTCACAGGGGTATGGCTACACCTTC. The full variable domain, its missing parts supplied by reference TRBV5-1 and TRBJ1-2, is KAGVTQTPRYLIKTRGQQVTLSCSPISGHRSVSWYQQTPGQGLQFLFEYFSETQRNKGNFPGRFSGRQFSNSRSEMNVSTLELGDSALYLCASSSQGYGYTFGSGTRLTVV.

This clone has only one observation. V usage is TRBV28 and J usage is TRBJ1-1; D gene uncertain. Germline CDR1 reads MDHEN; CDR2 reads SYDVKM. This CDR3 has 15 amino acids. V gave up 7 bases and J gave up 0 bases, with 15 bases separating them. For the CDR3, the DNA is TGTGCCAGCAAACCCACAGTTAACATGAACACTGAAGCTTTCTTT. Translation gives CASKPTVNMNTEAFF.

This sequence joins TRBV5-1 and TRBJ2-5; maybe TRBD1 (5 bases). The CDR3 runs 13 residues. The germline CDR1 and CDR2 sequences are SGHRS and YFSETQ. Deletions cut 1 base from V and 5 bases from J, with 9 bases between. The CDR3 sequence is CASSLRGFETQYF. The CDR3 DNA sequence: TGCGCCAGCAGCTTGAGGGGTTTTGAGACCCAGTACTTC.

The CDR3 DNA reads TGTGCCAGCAGCGTAACTTCTGGGGCGCGTGGCACAGATACGCAGTATTTT. Translation: CASSVTSGARGTDTQYF. J is TRBJ2-3 and V is TRBV9, with a tentative D call TRBD1 (5 bases). Trimming removed 1 base from V and 1 base from J, with 16 bases in between. Germline V gene lookup returns CDR1 SGDLS and CDR2 YYNGEE. The CDR3 is 17 amino acids.

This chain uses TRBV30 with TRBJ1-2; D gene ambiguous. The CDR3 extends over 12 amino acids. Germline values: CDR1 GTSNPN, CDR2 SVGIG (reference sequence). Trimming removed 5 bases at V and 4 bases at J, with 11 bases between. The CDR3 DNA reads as TGTGCCTGGGCTAGGAGTCTCTATGGCTACACCTTC. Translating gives CAWARSLYGYTF.

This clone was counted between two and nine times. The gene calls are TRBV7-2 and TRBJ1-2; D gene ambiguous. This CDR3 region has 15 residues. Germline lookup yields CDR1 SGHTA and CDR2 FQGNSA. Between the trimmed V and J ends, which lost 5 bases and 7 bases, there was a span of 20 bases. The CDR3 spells CASSTAGSYSGGYTF. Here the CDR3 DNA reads TGTGCCAGCAGCACTGCCGGGTCCTACTCGGGTGGCTACACCTTC. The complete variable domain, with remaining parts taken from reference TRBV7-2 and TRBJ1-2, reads GAGVSQSPSNKVTEKGKDVELRCDPISGHTALYWYRQSLGQGLEFLIYFQGNSAPDKSGLPSDRFSAERTGGSVSTLTIQRTQQEDSAVYLCASSTAGSYSGGYTFGSGTRLTVV.

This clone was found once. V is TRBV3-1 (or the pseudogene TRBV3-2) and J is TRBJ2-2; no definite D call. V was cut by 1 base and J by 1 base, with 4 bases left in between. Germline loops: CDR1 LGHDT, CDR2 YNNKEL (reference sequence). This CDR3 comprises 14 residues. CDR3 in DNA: TGTGCCAGCAGCCAAGTCTGGAACACCGGGGAGCTGTTTTTT. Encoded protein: CASSQVWNTGELFF.

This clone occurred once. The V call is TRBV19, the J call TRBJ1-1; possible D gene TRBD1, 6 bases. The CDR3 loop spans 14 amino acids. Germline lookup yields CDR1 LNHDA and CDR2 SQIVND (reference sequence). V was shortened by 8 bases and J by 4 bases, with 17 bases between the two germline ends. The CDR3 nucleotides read TGTGCCAGTGAGACCAGGGGTATCGGCACTGAAGCTTTCTTT. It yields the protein CASETRGIGTEAFF.

CDR3 sequence reads: CASTPGVGSYNEQFF. For the CDR3, the DNA is TGTGCCAGCACCCCGGGGGTTGGCTCCTACAATGAGCAGTTCTTC. V and J are TRBV11-2 and TRBJ2-1; D is possibly TRBD2 (6 bases). The CDR3 length is 15 residues. Germline CDR1 is SGHAT and CDR2 is FQNNGV. V lost 7 bases and J 0 bases, leaving 13 bases between the germline ends.

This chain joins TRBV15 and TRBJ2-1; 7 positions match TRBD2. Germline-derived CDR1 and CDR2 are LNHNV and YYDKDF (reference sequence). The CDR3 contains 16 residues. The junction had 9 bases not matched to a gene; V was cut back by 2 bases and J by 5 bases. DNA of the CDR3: TGTGCCACCAGCAGAAAGGGAGGGCCCTGGGACAATGAGCAGTTCTTC. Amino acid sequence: CATSRKGGPWDNEQFF.

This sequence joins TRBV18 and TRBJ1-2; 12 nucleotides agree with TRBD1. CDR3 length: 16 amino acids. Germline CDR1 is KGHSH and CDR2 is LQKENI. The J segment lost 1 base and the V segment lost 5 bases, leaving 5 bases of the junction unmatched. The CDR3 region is CASSSGTGGNNYGYTF. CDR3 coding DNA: TGTGCCAGCTCATCGGGGACAGGGGGCAATAACTATGGCTACACCTTC.

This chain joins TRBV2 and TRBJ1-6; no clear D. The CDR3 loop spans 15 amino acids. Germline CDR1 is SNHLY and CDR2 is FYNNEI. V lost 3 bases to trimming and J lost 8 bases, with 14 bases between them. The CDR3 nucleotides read TGTGCCAGCAGTGACAGAGGCGGCGAATATTCACCCCTCCACTTT. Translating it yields CASSDRGGEYSPLHF.

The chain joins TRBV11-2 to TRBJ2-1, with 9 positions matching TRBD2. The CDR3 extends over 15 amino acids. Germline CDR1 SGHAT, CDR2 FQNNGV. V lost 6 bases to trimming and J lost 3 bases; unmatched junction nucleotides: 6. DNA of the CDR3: TGTGCCAGCAGACCCGGGACTAGCCTCTACAATGAGCAGTTCTTC. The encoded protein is CASRPGTSLYNEQFF. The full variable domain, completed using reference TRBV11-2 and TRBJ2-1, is EAGVAQSPRYKIIEKRQSVAFWCNPISGHATLYWYQQILGQGPKLLIQFQNNGVVDDSQLPKDRFSAERLKGVDSTLKIQPAKLEDSAVYLCASRPGTSLYNEQFFGPGTRLTVL.

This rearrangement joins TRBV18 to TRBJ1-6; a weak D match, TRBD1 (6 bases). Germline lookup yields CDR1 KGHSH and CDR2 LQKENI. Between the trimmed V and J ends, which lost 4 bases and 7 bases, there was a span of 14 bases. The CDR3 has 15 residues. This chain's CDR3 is CASSLTQGGNSPLHF. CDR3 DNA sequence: TGTGCCAGCTCACTAACACAGGGAGGGAATTCACCCCTCCACTTT.

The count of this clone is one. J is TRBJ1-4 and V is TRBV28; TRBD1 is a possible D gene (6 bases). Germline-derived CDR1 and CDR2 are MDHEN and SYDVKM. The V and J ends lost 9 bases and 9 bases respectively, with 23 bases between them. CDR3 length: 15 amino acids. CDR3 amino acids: CASLARGGAGQKLFF. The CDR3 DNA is TGTGCCAGTTTGGCAAGGGGGGGCGCGGGTCAAAAACTGTTTTTT.

CDR3 residues: CASSPSAGVGRLSGEQFF. For the CDR3, the DNA is TGTGCCAGCTCACCGTCTGCGGGAGTAGGGCGTTTGAGTGGTGAGCAGTTCTTC. The chain couples TRBV18 to TRBJ2-1, with 7 nucleotides matching TRBD2. Looked up from germline, CDR1 is KGHSH and CDR2 is LQKENI. Losses at the gene ends were 3 bases for V and 9 bases for J; bases not matched to a gene: 20. This CDR3 comprises 18 residues.

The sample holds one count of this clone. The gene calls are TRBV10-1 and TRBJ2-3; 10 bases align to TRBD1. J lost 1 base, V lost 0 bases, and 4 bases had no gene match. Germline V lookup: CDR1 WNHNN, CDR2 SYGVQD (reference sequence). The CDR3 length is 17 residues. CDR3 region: CASSESSGTGGTDTQYF. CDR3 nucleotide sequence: TGCGCCAGCAGTGAGTCTTCCGGGACAGGGGGCACAGATACGCAGTATTTT.

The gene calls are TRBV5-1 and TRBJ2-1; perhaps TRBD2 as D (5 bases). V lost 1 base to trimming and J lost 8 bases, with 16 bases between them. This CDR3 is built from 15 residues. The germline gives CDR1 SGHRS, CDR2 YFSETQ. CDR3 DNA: TGCGCCAGCAGCTTGAGAGGACCGAGGGCTGATGAGCAGTTCTTC. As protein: CASSLRGPRADEQFF.

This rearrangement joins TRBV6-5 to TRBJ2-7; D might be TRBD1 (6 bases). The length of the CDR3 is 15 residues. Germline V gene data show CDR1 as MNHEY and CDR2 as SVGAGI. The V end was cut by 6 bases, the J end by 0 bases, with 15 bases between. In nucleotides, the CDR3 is TGTGCCAGCAGCAAACAGGGACCCTTCTCCTACGAGCAGTACTTC. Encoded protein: CASSKQGPFSYEQYF.

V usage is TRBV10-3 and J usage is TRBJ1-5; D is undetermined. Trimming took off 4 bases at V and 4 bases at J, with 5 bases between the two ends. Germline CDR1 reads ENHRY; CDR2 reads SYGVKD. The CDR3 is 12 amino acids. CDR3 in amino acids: CAISGRNQPQHF. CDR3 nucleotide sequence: TGTGCCATCAGTGGCAGGAATCAGCCCCAGCATTTT.

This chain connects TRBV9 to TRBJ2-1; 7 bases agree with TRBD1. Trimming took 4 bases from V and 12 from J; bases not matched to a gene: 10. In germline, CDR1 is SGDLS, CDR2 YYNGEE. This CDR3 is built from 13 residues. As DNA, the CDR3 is TGTGCCAGCAGCAGAACCGGGACAGTCGGGCAGTTCTTC. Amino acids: CASSRTGTVGQFF.

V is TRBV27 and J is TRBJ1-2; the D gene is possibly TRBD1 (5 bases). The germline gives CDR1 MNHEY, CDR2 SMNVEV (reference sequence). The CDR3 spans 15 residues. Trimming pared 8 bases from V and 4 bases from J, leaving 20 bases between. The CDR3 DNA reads TGTGCCAGCGTCGCGCATGGGGGGTTTCTCTATGGCTACACCTTC. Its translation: CASVAHGGFLYGYTF.

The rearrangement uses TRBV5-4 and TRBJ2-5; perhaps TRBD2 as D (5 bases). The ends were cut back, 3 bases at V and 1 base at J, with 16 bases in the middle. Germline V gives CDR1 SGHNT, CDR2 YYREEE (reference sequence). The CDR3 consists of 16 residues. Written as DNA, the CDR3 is TGTGCCAGCAGCTCCCGTAGAGGGAGTAGCCAAGAGACCCAGTACTTC. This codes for CASSSRRGSSQETQYF. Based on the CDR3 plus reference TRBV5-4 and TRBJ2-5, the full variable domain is ETGVTQSPTHLIKTRGQQVTLRCSSQSGHNTVSWYQQALGQGPQFIFQYYREEENGRGNFPPRFSGLQFPNYSSELNVNALELDDSALYLCASSSRRGSSQETQYFGPGTRLLVL.

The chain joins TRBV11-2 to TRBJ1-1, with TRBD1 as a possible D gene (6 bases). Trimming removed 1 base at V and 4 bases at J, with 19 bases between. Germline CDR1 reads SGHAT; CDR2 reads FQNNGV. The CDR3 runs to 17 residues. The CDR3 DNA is TGTGCCAGCAGCTTAGCCATATACAGGGTTTCAGGCACTGAAGCTTTCTTT. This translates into CASSLAIYRVSGTEAFF.

This CDR3 reads CASTLRQGPNQPQHF. As DNA, the CDR3 is TGTGCCAGCACCCTCAGACAGGGGCCCAATCAGCCCCAGCATTTT. V usage is TRBV28 and J usage is TRBJ1-5, with 8 bases identical to TRBD1. V gave up 7 bases and J gave up 3 bases; unmatched junction bases: 8. The germline V gene encodes CDR1 MDHEN and CDR2 SYDVKM. The CDR3 has 15 residues.